These T cell receptor beta chains were read from a single sample in a study of blood T cell repertoires in COVID-19. Sequencing was performed with immunoSEQ multiplex PCR; in TCRdb, only in-frame clones are kept and a portion is missing. In the table there are about 130,000 clones, about 86% of which are singletons. Sample: peripheral blood. These receptors were collected from a woman aged 45-59 years with acute or convalescent COVID-19. Both conserved end residues are part of each CDR3. D genes are given only for firm matches. Expanded clones get a size class; other rows say once, few or many, or leave the size out.

clone size | J gene | D gene | V gene | CDR3 DNA | CDR3 protein
. | TRBJ1-1 | . | TRBV5-1 | TGCGCCAGCAGCTTGGGACAGGCGAACACTGAAGCTTTCTTT | CASSLGQANTEAFF
. | TRBJ2-6 | . | TRBV7-2 | TGTGCCAGCAGCTTAGGAATCAGGGCGACTGGGGCCAACGTCCTGACTTTC | CASSLGIRATGANVLTF
. | TRBJ1-3 | TRBD1 | TRBV30 | TGTGCCTGGAGTAACAGACAGGGGGCGAGTGGAAACACCATATATTTT | CAWSNRQGASGNTIYF
. | TRBJ2-5 | TRBD1 | TRBV5-5 | TGTGCCAGCAGCTTGGTACCGGGACAGCAAGAGACCCAGTACTTC | CASSLVPGQQETQYF
once | TRBJ2-3 | TRBD1 | TRBV5-1 | TGCGCCAGCAGCTTGATTAGGGACAGGGTCTTCACGCAGTATTTT | CASSLIRDRVFTQYF
. | TRBJ1-1 | . | TRBV6-5 | TGTGCCAGCAGTTACTCTCGGGGGGACACTGAAGCTTTCTTT | CASSYSRGDTEAFF
. | TRBJ2-2 | . | TRBV19 | TGTGCCAGCCAACCACGGGGGATCACCGGGGAGCTGTTTTTT | CASQPRGITGELFF
. | TRBJ2-1 | . | TRBV28 | TGTGCCAGCAGTTTTGGGGCGTGGTCCTCCTACAATGAGCAGTTCTTC | CASSFGAWSSYNEQFF
. | TRBJ2-7 | TRBD1 | TRBV27 | TGTGCCAGCAGTTCACAGGGGGCATGGAACGAGCAGTACTTC | CASSSQGAWNEQYF
. | TRBJ2-1 | TRBD2 | TRBV11-2 | TGTGCCAGCAGCTTCGGTAAACTAGCGGGGGGGCCTTTCTACAATGAGCAGTTCTTC | CASSFGKLAGGPFYNEQFF
once | TRBJ1-5 | TRBD1 | TRBV6-1 | TGTGCCAGCAGTGACGCCAGACAGGGCGTCAGCAATCAGCCCCAGCATTTT | CASSDARQGVSNQPQHF
. | TRBJ1-5 | . | TRBV28 | TGTGCCAGCAGTTGGGCAGGAACGTTTCGCAATCAGCCCCAGCATTTT | CASSWAGTFRNQPQHF
once | TRBJ1-2 | . | TRBV12-5 | TGTGCTAGTGGTTTGGTACACGGAGGGGCGAACTATGGCTACACCTTC | CASGLVHGGANYGYTF